Shown below are 9 T cell receptor beta chains from a single sample sequenced in a study of blood T cell repertoires in COVID-19 (dated by TCRdb to about 2020). Libraries were made using the immunoSEQ multiplex PCR assay. TCRdb took this table from immuneACCESS and kept in-frame rearrangements with V and J called. Such tables lack part of the clones; where checked against another copy, unresolved V genes explain under half of the gap, and the rest is unexplained. The sample table shows around 150,000 clones, and roughly 84% are seen once. Roughly 8.3% of the sample comes from the top ten. The sample comprised peripheral blood. Source of these receptors: a woman in her sixties with COVID-19, enrolled during active disease.

The rearrangement joins TRBV9 to TRBJ2-1; 9 bases line up with TRBD1. After removal of 7 bases from V and 7 bases from J, the junction contained 12 bases not matched to a gene. CDR1 is SGDLS and CDR2 is YYNGEE in the germline V gene. The CDR3 is 15 amino acids. Here the CDR3 reads CASRAGTGSENEQFF. In DNA, the CDR3 is TGTGCCAGCCGCGCGGGGACAGGGTCTGAGAATGAGCAGTTCTTC.

The rearrangement uses TRBV9 and TRBJ2-3; 14 bases fit TRBD2. J gave up 3 bases and V 2 bases, and 5 bases lay outside the gene matches. This CDR3 has 17 amino acids. The germline V gene encodes CDR1 SGDLS and CDR2 YYNGEE. CDR3 nucleotide sequence: TGTGCCAGCAGCGTGGGACTAGCGGGAGTTGGTACAGATACGCAGTATTTT. Residues: CASSVGLAGVGTDTQYF. The full variable domain, with the rest looked up from reference TRBV9 and TRBJ2-3, is DSGVTQTPKHLITATGQRVTLRCSPRSGDLSVYWYQQSLDQGLQFLIQYYNGEERAKGNILERFSAQQFPDLHSELNLSSLELGDSALYFCASSVGLAGVGTDTQYFGPGTRLTVL.

The rearrangement uses TRBV5-1 and TRBJ1-2; D unclear. Germline values: CDR1 SGHRS, CDR2 YFSETQ. CDR3 size: 13 residues. With 0 bases removed from V and 5 bases from J, the gap between germline ends came to 8 bases. CDR3 protein: CASSLDSRYGYTF. The DNA of the CDR3 is TGCGCCAGCAGCTTGGACAGCCGGTATGGCTACACCTTC.

This chain connects TRBV19 to TRBJ1-1, with D hard to call. V gave up 3 bases and J gave up 8 bases, with 19 bases separating them. CDR1 is LNHDA, CDR2 SQIVND, per germline (reference sequence). This CDR3 region has 15 residues. The CDR3 spells CASSIQPGFLREAFF. The CDR3, as DNA: TGTGCCAGTAGTATCCAACCAGGCTTTCTAAGGGAAGCTTTCTTT.

This chain joins TRBV2 and TRBJ2-5, with TRBD2 matching 7 bases. J was trimmed by 3 bases and V by 6 bases; bases with no gene match: 7. The germline CDR1 and CDR2 sequences are SNHLY and FYNNEI. The CDR3 runs to 14 residues. The CDR3 loop is CASRALAVKETQYF. The CDR3 DNA sequence: TGTGCCAGCAGGGCTCTAGCGGTGAAAGAGACCCAGTACTTC.

The CDR3 is CASSEGRGANTDTQYF. CDR3 DNA: TGTGCCAGCAGTGAAGGCCGGGGAGCCAACACAGATACGCAGTATTTT. This chain uses TRBV6-1 with TRBJ2-3; the D gene is possibly TRBD2 (5 bases). Per the germline V gene, CDR1 is MNHNS and CDR2 is SASEGT. The CDR3 spans 16 residues. Trimming stripped 1 base from V and 2 bases from J, with 13 bases between.

CDR3 sequence (DNA): TGTGCCAGCAGCCGCAGCAGCGGGGGGCACCAAGAGACCCAGTACTTC. It encodes CASSRSSGGHQETQYF. This chain links TRBV11-3 with TRBJ2-5, with TRBD2 matching over 9 bases. With 5 bases clipped from V and 0 bases from J, the junction kept 7 bases outside the gene matches. Germline V gene data show CDR1 as SGHNT and CDR2 as YENEEA. This CDR3 is built from 16 residues.

The chain's CDR3 is CASRRWGLADSYEQYF. The CDR3 DNA sequence: TGCGCCAGCAGAAGGTGGGGGCTAGCGGACTCCTACGAGCAGTACTTC. The chain uses TRBV5-1 and TRBJ2-7, with D possibly being TRBD2 (7 bases). The germline V gene has CDR1 SGHRS and CDR2 YFSETQ. The CDR3 spans 16 residues. V dropped 5 bases and J dropped 0 bases, with 18 bases sitting between them.

This chain connects TRBV19 to TRBJ2-5, with a tentative D call TRBD1 (6 bases). The CDR3 is 15 residues long. Trimming removed 6 bases from V and 5 bases from J, with 19 bases in between. Germline-derived CDR1 and CDR2 are LNHDA and SQIVND (reference sequence). CDR3 loop: CASSSLTGNLETQYF. CDR3 DNA sequence: TGTGCCAGTAGCAGCCTCACAGGGAACCTGGAGACCCAGTACTTC.